These 15 T cell receptor beta chains came from one sample sequenced in a study of shared clonotypes between healthy human individuals. Data came from immunoSEQ multiplex PCR; TCRdb stores just in-frame clones and leaves some out. The data contain around 700,000 clones, roughly 78% of them seen just once; the ten biggest clones take up approximately 2%. The sequenced material came from memory CD4+ T cells sorted from blood. The subset was: CD45RA-negative fraction. These receptors were collected from a woman aged 25 to 39 in good health.

This chain connects TRBV2 to TRBJ2-7; 8 bases fit TRBD1. V gave up 2 bases and J gave up 4 bases; unmatched junction bases: 1. In germline, CDR1 is SNHLY, CDR2 FYNNEI. This CDR3 comprises 13 residues. CDR3 DNA: TGTGCCAGCAGTGAATACAGGGGGTACGAGCAGTACTTC. Its translation is CASSEYRGYEQYF.

The V and J genes are TRBV10-2 and TRBJ1-1; D is undetermined. Germline V gives CDR1 WSHSY, CDR2 SAAADI. V lost 4 bases and J lost 1, with 7 bases in between. The CDR3 spans 13 residues. The CDR3 coding sequence is TGCGCCAGCAGTGGAGGGCCGAACACTGAAGCTTTCTTT. It specifies CASSGGPNTEAFF.

This clone has only a few counts. The chain has TRBV25-1 and TRBJ2-1; 8 bases map to TRBD2. The CDR3 sequence is 16 residues long. J gave up 8 bases and V 2 bases, and 11 bases lay outside the gene matches. Germline CDR1 MGHDK, CDR2 SYGVNS. CDR3 amino acids: CASSEGSREGIYEQFF. CDR3 DNA: TGTGCCAGCAGTGAAGGTTCCCGGGAGGGCATCTATGAGCAGTTCTTC. Together with reference TRBV25-1 and TRBJ2-1, the CDR3 gives the full variable domain: EADIYQTPRYLVIGTGKKITLECSQTMGHDKMYWYQQDPGMELHLIHYSYGVNSTEKGDLSSESTVSRIRTEHFPLTLESARPSHTSQYLCASSEGSREGIYEQFFGPGTRLTVL.

CDR3: CASSIKAVNLPGYEQYF. The DNA for the CDR3 is TGTGCCAGTAGTATAAAGGCGGTCAACTTACCAGGGTACGAGCAGTACTTC. This chain joins TRBV19 and TRBJ2-7; maybe TRBD1 (5 bases). Germline V CDR1 and CDR2: LNHDA, SQIVND (reference sequence). The CDR3 is 17 amino acids. The V end was cut by 2 bases, the J end by 4 bases, with 21 bases between.

This sequence joins TRBV7-8 and TRBJ2-1, with 11 positions matching TRBD1. Looked up from germline, CDR1 is SGHVS and CDR2 is FQNEAQ. This CDR3 is built from 14 residues. J was trimmed by 8 bases and V by 8 bases; bases with no gene match: 8. The CDR3 reads CASLGDRGNHEQFF. The CDR3, as DNA: TGTGCCAGCCTCGGGGACAGGGGGAATCATGAGCAGTTCTTC.

V usage is TRBV18 and J usage is TRBJ2-5; TRBD2 agrees at 7 bases. Germline V gene lookup returns CDR1 KGHSH and CDR2 LQKENI. The CDR3 extends over 14 amino acids. The V gene end was trimmed by 5 bases and the J gene end by 2 bases; junction bases not matched to a gene: 5. The CDR3 nucleotides read TGTGCCAGCTCAGAAATTAGCGGGCAAGAGACCCAGTACTTC. It yields the protein CASSEISGQETQYF.

V and J are TRBV7-8 and TRBJ1-1; 8 bases line up with TRBD1. The germline V gene encodes CDR1 SGHVS and CDR2 FQNEAQ. Trimming at V came to 6 bases and at J to 2 bases, leaving 8 bases not matched to a gene. This CDR3 region has 15 residues. The DNA of the CDR3 is TGTGCCAGCAGAACTCCAGGGGGCGGAAACACTGAAGCTTTCTTT. It specifies CASRTPGGGNTEAFF.

With regard to this clone: Other DNA sequences within the sample encode an identical CDR3. The genes are TRBV28 and TRBJ1-5; unclear D gene. This CDR3 spans 12 amino acids. V was cut by 2 bases and J by 7 bases, with 6 bases left in between. Germline CDR1 and CDR2: MDHEN and SYDVKM. The chain's CDR3 is CASSLMNQPQHF. The CDR3 nucleotides are TGTGCCAGCAGTTTAATGAACCAGCCCCAGCATTTT.

The chain links TRBV27 to TRBJ1-1; a possible D gene is TRBD1 (5 bases). The ends were cut back, 6 bases at V and 3 bases at J, with 14 bases in the middle. Looked up from germline, CDR1 is MNHEY and CDR2 is SMNVEV (reference sequence). The length of the CDR3 is 14 residues. As DNA, the CDR3 is TGTGCCAGCAGGAACCGACCGGGGGACACTGAAGCTTTCTTT. Protein: CASRNRPGDTEAFF.

There are a few counts of this clone. The chain carries TRBV7-9 and TRBJ1-1, with a possible D match to TRBD1 (5 bases). Germline CDR1 and CDR2: SEHNR and FQNEAQ (reference sequence). The CDR3 spans 14 residues. The V and J ends lost 5 bases and 5 bases respectively, with 15 bases between them. CDR3 protein: CASSPQVGTTEAFF. CDR3 sequence (DNA): TGTGCCAGCAGCCCACAGGTGGGGACGACTGAAGCTTTCTTT.

This clone was seen once. The chain has TRBV28 and TRBJ1-1; TRBD1 matches at 8 bases. The CDR3 runs 15 residues. Germline values: CDR1 MDHEN, CDR2 SYDVKM. Losses at the gene ends were 3 bases for V and 0 bases for J; bases not matched to a gene: 3. The CDR3 protein is CASSLTGDMNTEAFF. The CDR3 region has the DNA TGTGCCAGCAGTTTGACAGGGGATATGAACACTGAAGCTTTCTTT.

The rearrangement joins TRBV19 to TRBJ1-2; TRBD1 is a possible D gene (6 bases). The CDR3 extends over 15 amino acids. Germline CDR1 and CDR2: LNHDA and SQIVND (reference sequence). Trimming left V 4 bases short and J 3 bases short, with 15 bases between. CDR3 sequence reads: CASSNQGTRHYGYTF. The CDR3 DNA reads as TGTGCCAGTAGTAACCAGGGGACTCGGCACTATGGCTACACCTTC.

This chain links TRBV30 with TRBJ1-4; 8 positions agree with TRBD1. The CDR3 is made up of 16 amino acids. Trimming removed 2 bases from V and 3 bases from J; junction bases left unmatched: 8. Germline lookup yields CDR1 GTSNPN and CDR2 SVGIG (reference sequence). CDR3 in DNA: TGTGCCTGGAGTTTACAGGGGGGTCTGGCTAATGAAAAACTGTTTTTT. Amino acids: CAWSLQGGLANEKLFF.

As DNA, the CDR3 is TGCGCCAGCAGCCTGCCTAGCGGGACCTACAATGAGCAGTTCTTC. Its protein product is CASSLPSGTYNEQFF. The chain recombines TRBV5-1 with TRBJ2-1; TRBD2 aligns across 9 bases. Germline V gene data show CDR1 as SGHRS and CDR2 as YFSETQ. The trim removed 4 bases at V and 2 bases at J, leaving 4 bases unmatched. CDR3 size: 15 residues.

The chain recombines TRBV9 with TRBJ1-2, with D hard to call. The CDR3 is made up of 14 amino acids. CDR1 SGDLS and CDR2 YYNGEE come from the germline V gene. The ends were cut back, 4 bases at V and 0 bases at J, with 10 bases in the middle. The CDR3 DNA reads TGTGCCAGCAGCCCATTAAACGCTAACTATGGCTACACCTTC. Translated: CASSPLNANYGYTF.